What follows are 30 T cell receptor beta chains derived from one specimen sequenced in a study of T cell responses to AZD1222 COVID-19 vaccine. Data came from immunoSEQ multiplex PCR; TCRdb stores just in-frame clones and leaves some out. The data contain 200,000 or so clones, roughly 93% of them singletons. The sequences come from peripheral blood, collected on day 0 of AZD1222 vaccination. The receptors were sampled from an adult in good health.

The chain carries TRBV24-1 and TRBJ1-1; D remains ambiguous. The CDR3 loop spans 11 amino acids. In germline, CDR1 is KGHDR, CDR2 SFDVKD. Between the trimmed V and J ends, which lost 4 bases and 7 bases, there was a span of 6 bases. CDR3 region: CATSDRYEAFF. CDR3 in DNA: TGTGCCACCAGTGACAGATATGAAGCTTTCTTT.

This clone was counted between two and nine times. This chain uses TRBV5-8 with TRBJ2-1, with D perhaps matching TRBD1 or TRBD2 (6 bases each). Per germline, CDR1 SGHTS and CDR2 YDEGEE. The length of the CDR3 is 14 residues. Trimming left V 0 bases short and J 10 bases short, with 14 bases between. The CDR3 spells CASSLGLGGSEQFF. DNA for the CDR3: TGTGCCAGCAGCTTGGGACTAGGGGGGTCGGAGCAGTTCTTC.

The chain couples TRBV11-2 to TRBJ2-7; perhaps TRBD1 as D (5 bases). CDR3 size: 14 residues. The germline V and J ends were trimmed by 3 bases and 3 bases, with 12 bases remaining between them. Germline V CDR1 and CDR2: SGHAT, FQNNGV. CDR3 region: CASSFRDSLYEQYF. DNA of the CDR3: TGTGCCAGCAGCTTTCGTGACAGCCTCTACGAGCAGTACTTC.

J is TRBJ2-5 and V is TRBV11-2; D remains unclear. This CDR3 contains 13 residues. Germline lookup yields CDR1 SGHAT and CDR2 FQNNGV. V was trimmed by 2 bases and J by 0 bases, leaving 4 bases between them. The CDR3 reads CASSLLYQETQYF. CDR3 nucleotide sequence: TGTGCCAGCAGCTTACTGTACCAAGAGACCCAGTACTTC. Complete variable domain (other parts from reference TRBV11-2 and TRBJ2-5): EAGVAQSPRYKIIEKRQSVAFWCNPISGHATLYWYQQILGQGPKLLIQFQNNGVVDDSQLPKDRFSAERLKGVDSTLKIQPAKLEDSAVYLCASSLLYQETQYFGPGTRLLVL.

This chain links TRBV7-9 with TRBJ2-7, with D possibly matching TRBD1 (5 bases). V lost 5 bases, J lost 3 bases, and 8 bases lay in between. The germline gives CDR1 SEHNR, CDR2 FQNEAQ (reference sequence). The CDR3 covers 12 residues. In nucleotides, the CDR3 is TGTGCCAGCAGCAGGCAGGGCTACGAGCAGTACTTC. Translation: CASSRQGYEQYF.

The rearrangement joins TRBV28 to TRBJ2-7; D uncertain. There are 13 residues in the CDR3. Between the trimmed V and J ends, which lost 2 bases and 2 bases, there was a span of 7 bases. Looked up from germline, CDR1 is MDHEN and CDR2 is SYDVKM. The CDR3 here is CASSLNGPYEQYF. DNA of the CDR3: TGTGCCAGCAGTTTAAACGGACCCTACGAGCAGTACTTC. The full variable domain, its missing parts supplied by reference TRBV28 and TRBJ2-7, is DVKVTQSSRYLVKRTGEKVFLECVQDMDHENMFWYRQDPGLGLRLIYFSYDVKMKEKGDIPEGYSVSREKKERFSLILESASTNQTSMYLCASSLNGPYEQYFGPGTRLTVT.

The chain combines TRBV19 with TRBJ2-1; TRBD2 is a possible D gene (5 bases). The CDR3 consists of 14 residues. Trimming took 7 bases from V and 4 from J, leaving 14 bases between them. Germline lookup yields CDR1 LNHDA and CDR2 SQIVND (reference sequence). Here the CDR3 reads CASKSLATYNEQFF. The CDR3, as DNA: TGTGCCAGTAAAAGTCTAGCCACTTACAATGAGCAGTTCTTC.

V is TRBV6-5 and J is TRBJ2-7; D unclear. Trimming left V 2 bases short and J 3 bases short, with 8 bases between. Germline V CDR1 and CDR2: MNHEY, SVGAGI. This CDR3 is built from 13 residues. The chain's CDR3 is CASSYSENYEQYF. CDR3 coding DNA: TGTGCCAGCAGTTACAGCGAGAACTACGAGCAGTACTTC.

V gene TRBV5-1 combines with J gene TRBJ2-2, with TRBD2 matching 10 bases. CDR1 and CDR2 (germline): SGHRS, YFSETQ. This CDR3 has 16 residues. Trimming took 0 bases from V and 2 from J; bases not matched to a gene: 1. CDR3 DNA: TGCGCCAGCAGCTTGGGACTAGCGGGTAACACCGGGGAGCTGTTTTTT. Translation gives CASSLGLAGNTGELFF.

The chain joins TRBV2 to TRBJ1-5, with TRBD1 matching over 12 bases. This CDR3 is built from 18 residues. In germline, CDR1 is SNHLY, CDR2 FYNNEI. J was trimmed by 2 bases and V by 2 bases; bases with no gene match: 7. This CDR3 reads CASSEFGGDRGRNQPQHF. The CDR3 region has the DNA TGTGCCAGCAGTGAATTTGGTGGGGACAGGGGGCGCAATCAGCCCCAGCATTTT.

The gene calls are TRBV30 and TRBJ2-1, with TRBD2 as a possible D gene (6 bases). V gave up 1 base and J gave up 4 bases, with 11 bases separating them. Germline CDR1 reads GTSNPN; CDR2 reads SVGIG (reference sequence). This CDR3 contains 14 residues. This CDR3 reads CAWSGLADYNEQFF. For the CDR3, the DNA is TGTGCCTGGAGTGGCTTAGCGGATTACAATGAGCAGTTCTTC.

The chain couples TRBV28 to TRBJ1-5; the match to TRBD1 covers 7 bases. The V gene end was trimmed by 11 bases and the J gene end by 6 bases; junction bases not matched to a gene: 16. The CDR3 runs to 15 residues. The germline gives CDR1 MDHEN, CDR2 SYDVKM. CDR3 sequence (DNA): TGTGCCGCCCGGGGGGGCAGGGGGTTCAGTCAGCCCCAGCATTTT. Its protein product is CAARGGRGFSQPQHF.

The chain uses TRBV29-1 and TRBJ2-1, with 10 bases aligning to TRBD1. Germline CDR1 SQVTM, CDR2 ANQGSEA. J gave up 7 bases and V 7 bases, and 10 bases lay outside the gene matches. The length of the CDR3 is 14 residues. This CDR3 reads CSALPGQGWNEQFF. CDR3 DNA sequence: TGCAGCGCCTTACCGGGACAGGGGTGGAATGAGCAGTTCTTC.

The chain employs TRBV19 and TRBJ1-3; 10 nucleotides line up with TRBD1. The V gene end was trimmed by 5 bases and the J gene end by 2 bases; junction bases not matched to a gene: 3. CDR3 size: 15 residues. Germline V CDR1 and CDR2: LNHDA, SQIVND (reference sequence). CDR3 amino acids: CASSADRGPGNTIYF. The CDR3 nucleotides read TGTGCCAGTAGTGCCGACAGGGGGCCTGGAAACACCATATATTTT.

The CDR3 region is CAWHGSYGYTF. The CDR3 DNA follows: TGTGCCTGGCACGGGAGCTATGGCTACACCTTC. The gene calls are TRBV30 and TRBJ1-2; D is uncertain. The V end was cut by 5 bases, the J end by 4 bases, with 8 bases between. CDR3 length: 11 residues. CDR1 is GTSNPN and CDR2 is SVGIG in the germline V gene (reference sequence).

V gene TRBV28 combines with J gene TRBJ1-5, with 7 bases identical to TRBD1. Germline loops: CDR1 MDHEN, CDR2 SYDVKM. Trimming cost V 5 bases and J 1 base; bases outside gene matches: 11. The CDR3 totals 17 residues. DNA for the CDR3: TGTGCCAGCAGTGGGGGACAGCCGAAGGGGAGCAATCAGCCCCAGCATTTT. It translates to CASSGGQPKGSNQPQHF.

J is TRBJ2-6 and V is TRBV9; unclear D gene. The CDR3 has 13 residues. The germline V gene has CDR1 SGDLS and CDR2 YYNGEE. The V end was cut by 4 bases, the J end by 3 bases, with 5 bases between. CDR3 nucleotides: TGTGCCAGCAGCCCCATTGGGGCCAACGTCCTGACTTTC. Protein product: CASSPIGANVLTF.

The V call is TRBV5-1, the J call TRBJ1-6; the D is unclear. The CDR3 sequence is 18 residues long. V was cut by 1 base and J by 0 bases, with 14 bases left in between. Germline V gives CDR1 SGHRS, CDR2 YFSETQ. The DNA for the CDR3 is TGCGCCAGCAGCTTGTCTTTTCAGCCGAGCTCCTATAATTCACCCCTCCACTTT. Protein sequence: CASSLSFQPSSYNSPLHF.

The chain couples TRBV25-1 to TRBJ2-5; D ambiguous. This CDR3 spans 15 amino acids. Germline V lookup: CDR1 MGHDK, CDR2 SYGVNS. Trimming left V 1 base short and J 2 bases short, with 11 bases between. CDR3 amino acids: CASSESWKSQETQYF. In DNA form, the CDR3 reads TGTGCCAGCAGTGAATCCTGGAAATCACAAGAGACCCAGTACTTC.

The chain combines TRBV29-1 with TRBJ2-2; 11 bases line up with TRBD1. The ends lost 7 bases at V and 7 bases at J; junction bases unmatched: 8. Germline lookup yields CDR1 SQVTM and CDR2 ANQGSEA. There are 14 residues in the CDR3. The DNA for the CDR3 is TGCAGCGGTGGACAGGGGGCAAATGTCGGGGAGCTGTTTTTT. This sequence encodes CSGGQGANVGELFF.

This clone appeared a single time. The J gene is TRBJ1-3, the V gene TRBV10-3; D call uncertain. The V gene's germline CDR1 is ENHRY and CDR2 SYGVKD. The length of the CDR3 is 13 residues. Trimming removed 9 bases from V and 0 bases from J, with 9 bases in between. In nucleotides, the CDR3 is TGTGCCATAAAACAGAGCTCTGGAAACACCATATATTTT. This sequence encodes CAIKQSSGNTIYF.

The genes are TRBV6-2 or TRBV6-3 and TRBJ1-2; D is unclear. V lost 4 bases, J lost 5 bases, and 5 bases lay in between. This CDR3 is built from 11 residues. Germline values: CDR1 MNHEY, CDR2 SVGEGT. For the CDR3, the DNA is TGTGCCAGCAGTTCCAGTTATGGCTACACCTTC. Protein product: CASSSSYGYTF.

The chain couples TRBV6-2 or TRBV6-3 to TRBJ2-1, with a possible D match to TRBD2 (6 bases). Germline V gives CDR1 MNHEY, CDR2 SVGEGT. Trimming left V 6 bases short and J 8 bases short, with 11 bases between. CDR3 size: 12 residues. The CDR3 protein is CASSGRAHEQFF. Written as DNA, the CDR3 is TGTGCCAGCAGCGGGAGAGCGCATGAGCAGTTCTTC.

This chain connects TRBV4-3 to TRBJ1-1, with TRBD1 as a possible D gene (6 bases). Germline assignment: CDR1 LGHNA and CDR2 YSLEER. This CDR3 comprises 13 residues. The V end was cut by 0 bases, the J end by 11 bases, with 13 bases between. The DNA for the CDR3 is TGCGCCAGCAGCCAAGATAGGGTCGGACAGGCTTTCTTT. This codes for CASSQDRVGQAFF.

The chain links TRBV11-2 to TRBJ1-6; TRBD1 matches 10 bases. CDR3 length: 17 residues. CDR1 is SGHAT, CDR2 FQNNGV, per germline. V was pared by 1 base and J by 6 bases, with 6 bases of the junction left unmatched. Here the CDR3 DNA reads TGTGCCAGCAGCTTAGGGGGGACAGGGGTCCGTAATTCACCCCTCCACTTT. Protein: CASSLGGTGVRNSPLHF.

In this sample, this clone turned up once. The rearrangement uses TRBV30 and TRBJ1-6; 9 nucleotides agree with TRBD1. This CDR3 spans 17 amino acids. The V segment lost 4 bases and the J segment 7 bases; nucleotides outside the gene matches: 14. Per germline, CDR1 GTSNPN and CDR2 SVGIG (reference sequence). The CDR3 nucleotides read TGTGCCTGGAAGTTTGGGACAGGGTGGGGGATCAATTCACCCCTCCACTTT. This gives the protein CAWKFGTGWGINSPLHF.

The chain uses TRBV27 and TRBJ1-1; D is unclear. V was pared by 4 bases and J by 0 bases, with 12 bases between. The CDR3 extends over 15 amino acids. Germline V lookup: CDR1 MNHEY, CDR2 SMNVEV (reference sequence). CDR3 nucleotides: TGTGCCAGCAGTTCATCTCTGCAGTTGAACACTGAAGCTTTCTTT. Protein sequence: CASSSSLQLNTEAFF.

This CDR3 is CASSQGTGITEAFF. The CDR3 bases are TGTGCCAGCAGCCAAGGTACGGGAATCACTGAAGCTTTCTTT. The chain links TRBV3-1 (or the pseudogene TRBV3-2) to TRBJ1-1, with unresolved D. Trimming took off 1 base at V and 4 bases at J, with 10 bases between the two ends. The germline V gene encodes CDR1 LGHDT and CDR2 YNNKEL (reference sequence). The CDR3 runs 14 residues.

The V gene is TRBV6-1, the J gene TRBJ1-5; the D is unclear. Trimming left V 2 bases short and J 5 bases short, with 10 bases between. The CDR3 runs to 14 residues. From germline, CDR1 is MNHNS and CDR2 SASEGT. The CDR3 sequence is CASSELGVHQPQHF. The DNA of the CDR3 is TGTGCCAGCAGTGAACTCGGGGTTCATCAGCCCCAGCATTTT.

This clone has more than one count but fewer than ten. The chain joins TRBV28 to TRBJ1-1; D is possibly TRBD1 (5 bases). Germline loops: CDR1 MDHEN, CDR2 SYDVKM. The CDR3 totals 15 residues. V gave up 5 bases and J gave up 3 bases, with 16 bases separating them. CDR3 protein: CASSPSTVLYTEAFF. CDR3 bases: TGTGCCAGCAGTCCCTCGACAGTGCTCTACACTGAAGCTTTCTTT. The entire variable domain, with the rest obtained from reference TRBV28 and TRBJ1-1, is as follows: DVKVTQSSRYLVKRTGEKVFLECVQDMDHENMFWYRQDPGLGLRLIYFSYDVKMKEKGDIPEGYSVSREKKERFSLILESASTNQTSMYLCASSPSTVLYTEAFFGQGTRLTVV.